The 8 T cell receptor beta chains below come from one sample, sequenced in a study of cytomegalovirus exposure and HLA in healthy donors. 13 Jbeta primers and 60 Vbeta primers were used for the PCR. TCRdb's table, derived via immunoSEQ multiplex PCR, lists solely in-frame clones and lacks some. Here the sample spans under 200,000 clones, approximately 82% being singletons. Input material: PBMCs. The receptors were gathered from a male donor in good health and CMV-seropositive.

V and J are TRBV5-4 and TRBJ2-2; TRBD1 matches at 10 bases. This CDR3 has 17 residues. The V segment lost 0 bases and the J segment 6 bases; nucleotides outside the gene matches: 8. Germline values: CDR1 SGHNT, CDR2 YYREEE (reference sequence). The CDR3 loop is CASSLGAGTGVPGELFF. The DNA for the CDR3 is TGTGCCAGCAGCTTGGGGGCAGGGACAGGGGTCCCCGGGGAGCTGTTTTTT. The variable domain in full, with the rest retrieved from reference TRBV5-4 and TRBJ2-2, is ETGVTQSPTHLIKTRGQQVTLRCSSQSGHNTVSWYQQALGQGPQFIFQYYREEENGRGNFPPRFSGLQFPNYSSELNVNALELDDSALYLCASSLGAGTGVPGELFFGEGSRLTVL.

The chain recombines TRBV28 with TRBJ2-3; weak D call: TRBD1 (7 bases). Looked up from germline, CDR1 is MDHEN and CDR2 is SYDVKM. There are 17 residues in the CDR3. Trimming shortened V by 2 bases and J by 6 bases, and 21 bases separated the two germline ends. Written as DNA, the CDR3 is TGTGCCAGCAGTTTAGCCGCGGCAGGGGGACTTTGGGATACGCAGTATTTT. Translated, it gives CASSLAAAGGLWDTQYF.

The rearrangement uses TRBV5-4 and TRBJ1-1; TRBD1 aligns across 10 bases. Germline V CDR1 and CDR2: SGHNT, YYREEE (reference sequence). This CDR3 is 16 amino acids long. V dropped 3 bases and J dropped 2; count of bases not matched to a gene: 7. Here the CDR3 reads CASSWGTGARNTEAFF. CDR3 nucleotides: TGTGCCAGCAGCTGGGGGACAGGGGCGCGAAACACTGAAGCTTTCTTT.

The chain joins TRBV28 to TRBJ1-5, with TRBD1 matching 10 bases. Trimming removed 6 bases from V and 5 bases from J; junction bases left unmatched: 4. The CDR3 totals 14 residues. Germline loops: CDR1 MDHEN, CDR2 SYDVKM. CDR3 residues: CASRGTGDHQPQHF. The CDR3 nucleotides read TGTGCCAGCAGGGGGACAGGGGACCATCAGCCCCAGCATTTT.

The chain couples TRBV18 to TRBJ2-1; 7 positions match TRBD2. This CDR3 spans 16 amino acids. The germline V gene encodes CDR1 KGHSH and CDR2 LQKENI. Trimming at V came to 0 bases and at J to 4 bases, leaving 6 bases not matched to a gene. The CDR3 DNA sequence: TGTGCCAGCTCACCACCCAGACTAGCTTTATACAATGAGCAGTTCTTC. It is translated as CASSPPRLALYNEQFF.

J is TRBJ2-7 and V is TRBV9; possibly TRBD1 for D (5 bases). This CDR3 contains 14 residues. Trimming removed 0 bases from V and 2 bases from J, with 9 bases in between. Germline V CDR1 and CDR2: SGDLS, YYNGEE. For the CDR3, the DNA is TGTGCCAGCAGCGTAGCAACAGGAACCTACGAGCAGTACTTC. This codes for CASSVATGTYEQYF.

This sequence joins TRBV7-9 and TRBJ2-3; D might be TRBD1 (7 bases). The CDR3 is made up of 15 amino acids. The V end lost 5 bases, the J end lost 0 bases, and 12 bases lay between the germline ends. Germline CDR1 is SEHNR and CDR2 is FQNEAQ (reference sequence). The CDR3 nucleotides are TGTGCCAGCAGCCTGGGGGGACAGAGCACAGATACGCAGTATTTT. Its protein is CASSLGGQSTDTQYF.

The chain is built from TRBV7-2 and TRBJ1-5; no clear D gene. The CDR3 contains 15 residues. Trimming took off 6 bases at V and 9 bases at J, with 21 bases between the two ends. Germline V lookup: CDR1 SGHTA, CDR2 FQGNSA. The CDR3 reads CASSLSSGREWPQHF. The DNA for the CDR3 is TGTGCCAGCAGTTTATCCTCAGGTCGCGAGTGGCCCCAGCATTTT. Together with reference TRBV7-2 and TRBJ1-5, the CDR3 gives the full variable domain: GAGVSQSPSNKVTEKGKDVELRCDPISGHTALYWYRQSLGQGLEFLIYFQGNSAPDKSGLPSDRFSAERTGGSVSTLTIQRTQQEDSAVYLCASSLSSGREWPQHFGDGTRLSIL.